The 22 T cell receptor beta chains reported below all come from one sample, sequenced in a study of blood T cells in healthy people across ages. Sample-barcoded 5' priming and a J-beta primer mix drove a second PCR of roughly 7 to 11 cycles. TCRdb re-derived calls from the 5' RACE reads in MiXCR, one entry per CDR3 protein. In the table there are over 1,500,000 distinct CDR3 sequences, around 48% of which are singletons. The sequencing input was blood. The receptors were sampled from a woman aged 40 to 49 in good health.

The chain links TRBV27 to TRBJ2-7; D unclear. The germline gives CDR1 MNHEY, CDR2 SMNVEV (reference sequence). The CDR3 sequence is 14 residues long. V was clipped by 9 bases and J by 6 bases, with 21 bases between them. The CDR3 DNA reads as TGTGCCAGGGGGAAAACTAAAACTGATCTCGAGCAGTACTTC. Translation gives CARGKTKTDLEQYF.

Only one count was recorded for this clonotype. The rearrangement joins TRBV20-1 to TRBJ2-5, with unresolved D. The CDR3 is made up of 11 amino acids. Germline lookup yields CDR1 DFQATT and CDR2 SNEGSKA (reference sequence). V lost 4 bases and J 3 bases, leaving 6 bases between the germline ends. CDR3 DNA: TGCAGTGCTAACAAGGAAGAGACCCAGTACTTC. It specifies CSANKEETQYF.

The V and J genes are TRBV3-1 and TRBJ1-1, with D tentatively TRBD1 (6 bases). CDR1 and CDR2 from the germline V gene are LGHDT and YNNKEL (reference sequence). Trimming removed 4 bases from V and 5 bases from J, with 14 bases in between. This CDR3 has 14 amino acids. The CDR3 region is CASSLKLGGTEAFF. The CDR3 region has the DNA TGTGCCAGCAGCCTCAAATTAGGGGGAACTGAAGCTTTCTTT. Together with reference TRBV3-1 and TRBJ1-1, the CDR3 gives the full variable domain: DTAVSQTPKYLVTQMGNDKSIKCEQNLGHDTMYWYKQDSKKFLKIMFSYNNKELIINETVPNRFSPKSPDKAHLNLHINSLELGDSAVYFCASSLKLGGTEAFFGQGTRLTVV.

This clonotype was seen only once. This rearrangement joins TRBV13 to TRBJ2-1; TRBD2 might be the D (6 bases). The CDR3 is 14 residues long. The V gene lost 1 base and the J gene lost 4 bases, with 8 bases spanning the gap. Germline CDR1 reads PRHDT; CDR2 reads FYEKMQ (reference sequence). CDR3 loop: CASSLATRYNEQFF. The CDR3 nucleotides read TGTGCCAGCAGCTTAGCGACTAGATACAATGAGCAGTTCTTC.

The CDR3 DNA follows: TGCAGTGCTAGGCTTGCGGGGGGGCTCAATGAGCAGTTCTTC. It translates to CSARLAGGLNEQFF. The chain joins TRBV20-1 to TRBJ2-1, with 9 bases matching TRBD2. This CDR3 spans 14 amino acids. CDR1 is DFQATT and CDR2 is SNEGSKA in the germline V gene (reference sequence). V shed 3 bases and J 6 bases; nucleotides not matched to a gene: 6.

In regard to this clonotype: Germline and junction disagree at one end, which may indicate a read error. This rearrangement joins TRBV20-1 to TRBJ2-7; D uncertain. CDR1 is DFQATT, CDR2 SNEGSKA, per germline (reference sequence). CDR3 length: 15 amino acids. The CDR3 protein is CSARDGTSSYNEQYF. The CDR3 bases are TGCAGCGCTAGAGATGGAACCAGCTCCTACAATGAGCAGTACTTC.

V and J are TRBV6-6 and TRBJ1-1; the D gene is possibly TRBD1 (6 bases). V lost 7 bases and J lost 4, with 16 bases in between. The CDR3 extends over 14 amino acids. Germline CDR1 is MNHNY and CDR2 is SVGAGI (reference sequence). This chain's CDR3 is CASNREGVGTEAFF. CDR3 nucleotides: TGTGCCAGCAACCGGGAGGGGGTAGGCACTGAAGCTTTCTTT.

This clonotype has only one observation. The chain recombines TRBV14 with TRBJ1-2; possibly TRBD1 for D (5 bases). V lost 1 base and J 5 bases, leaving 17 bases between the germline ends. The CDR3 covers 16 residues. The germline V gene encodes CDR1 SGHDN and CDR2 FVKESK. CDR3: CASSQVQGGSLYGYTF. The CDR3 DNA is TGTGCCAGCAGCCAAGTTCAGGGAGGGTCCTTATATGGCTACACCTTC.

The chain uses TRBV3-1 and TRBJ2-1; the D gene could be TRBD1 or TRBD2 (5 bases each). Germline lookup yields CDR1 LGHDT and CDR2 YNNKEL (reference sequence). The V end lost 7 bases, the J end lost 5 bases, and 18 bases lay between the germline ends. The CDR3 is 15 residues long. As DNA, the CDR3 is TGTGCCAGCACCGATCACGGGGCGGCTAACAATGAGCAGTTCTTC. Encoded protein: CASTDHGAANNEQFF.

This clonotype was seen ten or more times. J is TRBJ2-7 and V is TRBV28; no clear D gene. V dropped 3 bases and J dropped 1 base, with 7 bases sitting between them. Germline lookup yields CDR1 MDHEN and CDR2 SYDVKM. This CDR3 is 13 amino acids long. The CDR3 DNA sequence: TGTGCCAGCAGTTTCCTCGGGTCCTACGAGCAGTACTTC. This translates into CASSFLGSYEQYF.

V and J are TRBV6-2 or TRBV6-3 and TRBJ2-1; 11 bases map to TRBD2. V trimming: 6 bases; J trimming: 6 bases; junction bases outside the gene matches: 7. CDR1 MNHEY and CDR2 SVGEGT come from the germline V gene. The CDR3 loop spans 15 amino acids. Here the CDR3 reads CASRFSGGVANEQFF. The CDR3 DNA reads TGTGCCAGCAGGTTTAGCGGGGGGGTGGCCAATGAGCAGTTCTTC.

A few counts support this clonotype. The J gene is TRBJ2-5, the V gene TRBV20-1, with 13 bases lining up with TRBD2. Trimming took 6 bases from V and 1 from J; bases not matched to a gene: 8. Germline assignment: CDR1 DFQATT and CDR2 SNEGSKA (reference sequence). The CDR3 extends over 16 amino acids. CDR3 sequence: CSAPGLAGNFQETQYF. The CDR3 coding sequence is TGCAGTGCCCCGGGACTAGCGGGGAACTTCCAAGAGACCCAGTACTTC.

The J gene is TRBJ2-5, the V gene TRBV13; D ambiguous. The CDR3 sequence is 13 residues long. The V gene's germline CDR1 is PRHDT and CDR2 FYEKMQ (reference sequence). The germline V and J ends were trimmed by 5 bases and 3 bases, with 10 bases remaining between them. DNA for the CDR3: TGTGCCAGCAGCCTCAACTCAGAAGAGACCCAGTACTTC. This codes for CASSLNSEETQYF.

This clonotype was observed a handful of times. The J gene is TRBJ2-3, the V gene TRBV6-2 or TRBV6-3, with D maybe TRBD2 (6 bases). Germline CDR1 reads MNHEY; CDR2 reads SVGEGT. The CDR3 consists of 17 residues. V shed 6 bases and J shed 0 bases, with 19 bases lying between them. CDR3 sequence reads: CASSVESSAWSTDTQYF. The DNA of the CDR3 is TGTGCCAGCAGCGTCGAGTCTAGCGCTTGGAGCACAGATACGCAGTATTTT.

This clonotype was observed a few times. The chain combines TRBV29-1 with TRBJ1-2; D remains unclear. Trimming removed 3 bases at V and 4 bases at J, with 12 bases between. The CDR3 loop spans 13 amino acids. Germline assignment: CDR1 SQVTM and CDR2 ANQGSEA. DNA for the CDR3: TGCAGCGTTGATGGGGTAGGGAGCTATGGCTACACCTTC. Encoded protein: CSVDGVGSYGYTF.

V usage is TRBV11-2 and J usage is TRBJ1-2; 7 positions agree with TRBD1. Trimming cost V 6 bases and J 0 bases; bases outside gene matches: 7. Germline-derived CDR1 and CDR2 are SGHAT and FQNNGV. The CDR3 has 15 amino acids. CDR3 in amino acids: CASRSQGQPNYGYTF. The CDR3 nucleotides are TGTGCCAGCAGGTCACAGGGGCAGCCTAACTATGGCTACACCTTC.

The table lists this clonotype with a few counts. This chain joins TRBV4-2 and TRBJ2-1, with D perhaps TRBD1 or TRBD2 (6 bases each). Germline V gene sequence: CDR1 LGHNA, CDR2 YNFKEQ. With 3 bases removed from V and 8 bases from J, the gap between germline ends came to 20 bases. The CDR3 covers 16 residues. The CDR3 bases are TGTGCCAGCAGCCAGTCTTGGGGGGCAAACTGGCATGAGCAGTTCTTC. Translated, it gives CASSQSWGANWHEQFF.

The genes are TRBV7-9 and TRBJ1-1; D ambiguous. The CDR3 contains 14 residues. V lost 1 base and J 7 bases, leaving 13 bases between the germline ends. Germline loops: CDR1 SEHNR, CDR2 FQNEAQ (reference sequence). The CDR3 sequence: CASSLGILVGEAFF. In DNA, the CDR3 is TGTGCCAGCAGCTTAGGGATCCTCGTAGGTGAAGCTTTCTTT.

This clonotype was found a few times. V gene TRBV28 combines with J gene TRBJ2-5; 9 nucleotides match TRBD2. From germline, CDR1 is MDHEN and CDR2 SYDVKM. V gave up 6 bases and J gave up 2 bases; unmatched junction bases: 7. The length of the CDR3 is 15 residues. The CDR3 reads CASRRWRGGQETQYF. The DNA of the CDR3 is TGTGCCAGCAGACGGTGGCGGGGGGGTCAAGAGACCCAGTACTTC.

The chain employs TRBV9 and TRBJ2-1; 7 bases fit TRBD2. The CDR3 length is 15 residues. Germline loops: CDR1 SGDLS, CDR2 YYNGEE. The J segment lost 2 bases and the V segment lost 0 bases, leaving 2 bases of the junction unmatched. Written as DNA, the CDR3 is TGTGCCAGCAGCGTAGAGGGGACTACCTACAATGAGCAGTTCTTC. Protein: CASSVEGTTYNEQFF.

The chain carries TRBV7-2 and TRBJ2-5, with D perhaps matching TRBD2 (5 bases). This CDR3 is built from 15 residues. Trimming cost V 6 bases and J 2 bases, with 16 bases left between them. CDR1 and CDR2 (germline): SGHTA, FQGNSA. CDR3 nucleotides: TGTGCCAGCAGTTTAATGTCTAGCAGGCAAGAGACCCAGTACTTC. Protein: CASSLMSSRQETQYF.

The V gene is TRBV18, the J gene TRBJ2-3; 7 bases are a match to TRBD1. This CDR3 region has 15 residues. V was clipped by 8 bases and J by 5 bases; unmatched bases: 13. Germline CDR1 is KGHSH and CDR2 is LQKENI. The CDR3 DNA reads TGTGCCAGCCGCACTTCCGGGACAGCTTTAGATACGCAGTATTTT. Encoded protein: CASRTSGTALDTQYF. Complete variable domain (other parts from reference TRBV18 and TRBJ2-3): NAGVMQNPRHLVRRRGQEARLRCSPMKGHSHVYWYRQLPEEGLKFMVYLQKENIIDESGMPKERFSAEFPKEGPSILRIQQVVRGDSAAYFCASRTSGTALDTQYFGPGTRLTVL.